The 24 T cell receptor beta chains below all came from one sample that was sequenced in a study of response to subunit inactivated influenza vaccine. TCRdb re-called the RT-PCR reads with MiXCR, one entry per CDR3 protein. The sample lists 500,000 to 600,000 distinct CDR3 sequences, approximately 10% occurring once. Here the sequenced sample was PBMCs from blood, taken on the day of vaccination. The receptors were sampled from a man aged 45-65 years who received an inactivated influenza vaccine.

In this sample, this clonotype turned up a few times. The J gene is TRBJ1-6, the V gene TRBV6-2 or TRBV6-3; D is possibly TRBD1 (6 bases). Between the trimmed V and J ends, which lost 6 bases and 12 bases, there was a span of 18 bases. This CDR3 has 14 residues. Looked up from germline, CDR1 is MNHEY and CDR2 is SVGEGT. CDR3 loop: CASSQQGKNRPLHF. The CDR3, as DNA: TGTGCCAGCAGCCAACAGGGAAAGAATAGACCCCTCCACTTT.

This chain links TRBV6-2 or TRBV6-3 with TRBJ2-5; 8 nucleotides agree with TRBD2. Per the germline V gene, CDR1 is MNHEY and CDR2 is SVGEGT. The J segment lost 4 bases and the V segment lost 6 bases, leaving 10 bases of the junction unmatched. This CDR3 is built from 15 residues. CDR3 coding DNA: TGTGCCAGCAGACCCCAGCGGGAGTGGAGAGAGACCCAGTACTTC. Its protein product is CASRPQREWRETQYF.

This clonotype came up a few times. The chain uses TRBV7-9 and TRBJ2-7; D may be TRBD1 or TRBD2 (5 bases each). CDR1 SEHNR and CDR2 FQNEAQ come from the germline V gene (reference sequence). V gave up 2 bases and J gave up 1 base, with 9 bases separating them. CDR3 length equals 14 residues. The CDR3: CASSLSRESYEQYF. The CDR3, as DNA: TGTGCCAGCAGCTTATCCAGGGAGTCCTACGAGCAGTACTTC.

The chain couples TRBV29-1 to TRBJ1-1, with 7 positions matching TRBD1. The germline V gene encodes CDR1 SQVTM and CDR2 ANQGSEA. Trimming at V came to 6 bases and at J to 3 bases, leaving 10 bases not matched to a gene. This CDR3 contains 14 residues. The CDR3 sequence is CSVSLSTGDTEAFF. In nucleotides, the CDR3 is TGCAGCGTGAGCCTCTCAACAGGGGACACTGAAGCTTTCTTT.

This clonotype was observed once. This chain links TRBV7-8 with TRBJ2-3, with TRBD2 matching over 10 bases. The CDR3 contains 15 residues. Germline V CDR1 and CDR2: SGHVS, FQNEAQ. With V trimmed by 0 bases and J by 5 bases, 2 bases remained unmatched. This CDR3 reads CASSLAWTSGDTQYF. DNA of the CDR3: TGTGCCAGCAGCTTAGCCTGGACTAGCGGAGATACGCAGTATTTT.

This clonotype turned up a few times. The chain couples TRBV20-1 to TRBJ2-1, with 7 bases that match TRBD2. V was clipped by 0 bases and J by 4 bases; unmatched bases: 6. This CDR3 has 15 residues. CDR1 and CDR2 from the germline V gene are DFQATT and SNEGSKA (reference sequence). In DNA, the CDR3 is TGCAGTGCTAGAGATGGCGCTAGCGGTTACAATGAGCAGTTCTTC. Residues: CSARDGASGYNEQFF.

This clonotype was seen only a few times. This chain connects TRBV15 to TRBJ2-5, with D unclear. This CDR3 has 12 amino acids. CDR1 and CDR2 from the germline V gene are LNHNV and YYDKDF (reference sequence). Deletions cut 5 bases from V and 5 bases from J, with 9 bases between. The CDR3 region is CATSGPRETQYF. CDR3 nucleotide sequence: TGTGCCACCAGCGGACCGAGGGAGACCCAGTACTTC.

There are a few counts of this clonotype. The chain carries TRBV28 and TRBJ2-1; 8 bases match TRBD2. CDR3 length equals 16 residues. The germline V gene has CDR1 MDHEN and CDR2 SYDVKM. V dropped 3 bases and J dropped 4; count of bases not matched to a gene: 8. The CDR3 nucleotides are TGTGCCAGCAGTTTGGGCGGGAGGCCTCAATACAATGAGCAGTTCTTC. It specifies CASSLGGRPQYNEQFF.

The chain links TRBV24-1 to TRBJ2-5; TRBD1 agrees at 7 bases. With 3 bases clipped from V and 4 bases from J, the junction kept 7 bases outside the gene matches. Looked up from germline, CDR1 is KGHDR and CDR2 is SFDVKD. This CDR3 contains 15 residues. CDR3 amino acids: CATSDGQGVGETQYF. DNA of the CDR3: TGTGCCACCAGTGATGGGCAGGGGGTGGGAGAGACCCAGTACTTC.

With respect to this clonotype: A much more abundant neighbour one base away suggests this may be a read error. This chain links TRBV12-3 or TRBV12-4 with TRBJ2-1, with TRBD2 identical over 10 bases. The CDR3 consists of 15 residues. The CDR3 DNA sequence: TGTGCCAGCAGACTACTAGCGGGAACCTACGATGAGCAGTTCTTC. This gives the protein CASRLLAGTYDEQFF.

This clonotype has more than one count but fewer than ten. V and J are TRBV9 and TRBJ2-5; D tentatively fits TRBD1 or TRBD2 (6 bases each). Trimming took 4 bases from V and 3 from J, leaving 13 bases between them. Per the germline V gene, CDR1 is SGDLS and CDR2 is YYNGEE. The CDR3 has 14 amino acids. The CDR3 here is CASSPTGRKETQYF. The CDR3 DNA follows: TGTGCCAGCAGCCCTACAGGGAGGAAAGAGACCCAGTACTTC.

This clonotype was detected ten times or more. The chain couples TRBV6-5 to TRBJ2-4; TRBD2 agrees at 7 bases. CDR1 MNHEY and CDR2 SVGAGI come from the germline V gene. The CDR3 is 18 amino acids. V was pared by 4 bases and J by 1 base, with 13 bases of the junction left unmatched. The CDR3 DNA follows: TGTGCCAGCAGTTTGTGGGTTTTACGGGAGGTTGCCAAAAACATTCAGTACTTC. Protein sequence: CASSLWVLREVAKNIQYF.

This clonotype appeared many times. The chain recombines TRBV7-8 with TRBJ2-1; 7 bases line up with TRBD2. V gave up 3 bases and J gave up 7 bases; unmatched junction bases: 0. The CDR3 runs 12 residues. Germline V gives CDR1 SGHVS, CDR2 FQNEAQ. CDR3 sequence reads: CASSFGRNEQFF. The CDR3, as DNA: TGTGCCAGCAGCTTCGGGAGGAATGAGCAGTTCTTC.

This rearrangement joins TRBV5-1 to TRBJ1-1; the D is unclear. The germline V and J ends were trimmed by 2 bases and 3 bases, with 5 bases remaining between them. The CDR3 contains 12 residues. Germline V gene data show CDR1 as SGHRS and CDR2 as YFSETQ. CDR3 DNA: TGCGCCAGCAGCTTTAAATACACTGAAGCTTTCTTT. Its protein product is CASSFKYTEAFF.

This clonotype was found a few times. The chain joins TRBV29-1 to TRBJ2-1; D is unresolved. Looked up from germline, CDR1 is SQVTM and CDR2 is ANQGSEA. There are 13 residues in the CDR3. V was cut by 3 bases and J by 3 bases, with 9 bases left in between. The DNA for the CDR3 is TGCAGCGTTGACTTGGTCAGCTACAATGAGCAGTTCTTC. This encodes CSVDLVSYNEQFF.

CDR3 protein: CAITGQEGFEQYF. CDR3 nucleotides: TGTGCCATCACGGGACAGGAAGGTTTCGAGCAGTACTTC. The J gene is TRBJ2-7, the V gene TRBV2; 8 positions agree with TRBD1. Trimming took 10 bases from V and 6 from J; bases not matched to a gene: 11. The CDR3 spans 13 residues. Looked up from germline, CDR1 is SNHLY and CDR2 is FYNNEI.

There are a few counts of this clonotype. The CDR3 spells CASSQVAGGRDTQYF. The CDR3 DNA follows: TGCGCCAGCAGCCAAGTTGCCGGGGGCAGAGATACGCAGTATTTT. The J gene is TRBJ2-3, the V gene TRBV4-3, with D perhaps assigned TRBD1 or TRBD2 (6 bases each). There are 15 residues in the CDR3. The germline CDR1 and CDR2 sequences are LGHNA and YSLEER. Trimming shortened V by 1 base and J by 5 bases, and 13 bases separated the two germline ends.

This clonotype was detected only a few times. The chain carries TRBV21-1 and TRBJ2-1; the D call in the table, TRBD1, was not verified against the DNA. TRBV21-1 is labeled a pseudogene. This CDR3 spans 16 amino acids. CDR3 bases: TGTGCCAGCAGCACGACAGGGGGCAGGACCTACAATGAGCAGTTCTTC. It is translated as CASSTTGGRTYNEQFF.

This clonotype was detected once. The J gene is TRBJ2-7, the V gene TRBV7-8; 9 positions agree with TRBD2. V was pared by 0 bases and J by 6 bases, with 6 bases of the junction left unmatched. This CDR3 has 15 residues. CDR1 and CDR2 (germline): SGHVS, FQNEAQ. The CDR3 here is CASSLAAAGGIEQYF. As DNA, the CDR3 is TGTGCCAGCAGCTTAGCCGCCGCGGGGGGGATCGAGCAGTACTTC.

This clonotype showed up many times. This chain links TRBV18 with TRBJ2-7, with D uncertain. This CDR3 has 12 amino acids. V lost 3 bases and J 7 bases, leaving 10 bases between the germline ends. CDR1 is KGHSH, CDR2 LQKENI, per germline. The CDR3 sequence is CASSPVREEQYF. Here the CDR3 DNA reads TGTGCCAGCTCACCCGTACGCGAGGAGCAGTACTTC.

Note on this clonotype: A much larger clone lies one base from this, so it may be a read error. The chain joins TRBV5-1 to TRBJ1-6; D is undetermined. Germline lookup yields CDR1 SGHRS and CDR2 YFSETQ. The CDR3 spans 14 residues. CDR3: CASSLTRNNSLLHF. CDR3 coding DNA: TGCGCCAGCAGCTTGACACGGAATAATTCACTCCTCCACTTT.

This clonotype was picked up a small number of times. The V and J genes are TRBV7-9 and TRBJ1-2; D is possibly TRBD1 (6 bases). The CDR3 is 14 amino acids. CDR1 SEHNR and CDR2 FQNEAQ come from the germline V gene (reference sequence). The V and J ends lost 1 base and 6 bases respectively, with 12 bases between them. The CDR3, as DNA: TGTGCCAGCAGCTTAGACAGGGCGGGGCATGGCTACACCTTC. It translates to CASSLDRAGHGYTF.

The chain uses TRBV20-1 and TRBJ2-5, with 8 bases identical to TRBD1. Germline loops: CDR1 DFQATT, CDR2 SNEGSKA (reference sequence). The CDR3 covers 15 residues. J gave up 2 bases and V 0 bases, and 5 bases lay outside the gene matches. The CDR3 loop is CSARDLRGHQETQYF. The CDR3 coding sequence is TGCAGTGCTAGAGATCTCAGGGGGCATCAAGAGACCCAGTACTTC.

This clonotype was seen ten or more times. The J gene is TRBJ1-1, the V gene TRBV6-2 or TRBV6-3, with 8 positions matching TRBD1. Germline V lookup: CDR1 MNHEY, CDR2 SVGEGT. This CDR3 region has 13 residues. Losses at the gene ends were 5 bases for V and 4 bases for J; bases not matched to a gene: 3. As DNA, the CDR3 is TGTGCCAGCAGTACCACAGGGGGCACTGAAGCTTTCTTT. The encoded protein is CASSTTGGTEAFF.